Listed here is a single T cell receptor (beta chain). The sequenced target, TCR beta, came from blood CD8+ and CD4+ T cells. A quantity of about 0.5 to 1 ug RNA underwent reverse transcription using random hexamers. The CDR3 of TCR beta was amplified by immunoSEQ multiplex PCR across 54 Vbeta and 13 Jbeta. Each CDR3 protein gets one entry after TCRdb re-called the immunoSEQ multiplex PCR reads with MiXCR. The sample includes a few hundred thousand distinct CDR3 sequences, roughly 94% of them seen just once. The entry originates in a study of CD8 T cells in Susac syndrome. The CDR3 has 13 amino acids. Per the germline V gene, CDR1 is SQVTM and CDR2 is ANQGSEA. V was cut by 3 bases and J by 2 bases, with 10 bases left in between.

The sequence was collected from a human donor with multiple sclerosis. The sample comprised CD4+ T cells from PBMCs. The J gene is TRBJ2-5, the V gene TRBV29-1; D uncertain. CDR3 amino acids: CSVDWGYQETQYF. The CDR3 coding sequence is TGCAGCGTTGATTGGGGATATCAAGAGACCCAGTACTTC.